The source of this TCR beta chain is a study of cytomegalovirus exposure and HLA in healthy donors. 60 Vbeta and 13 Jbeta primers were used in PCR. The authors' processing: Later, an analysis found about 80 million unique TCR beta chains, and roughly 9.9 million of these were shared. The table came from immunoSEQ multiplex PCR; TCRdb's copy has only in-frame clones and leaves some out. That table supplies the V and J calls and clone size; D and trimming were determined from the DNA. Its clone listing holds about 200,000 clones. The germline V gene has CDR1 ENHRY and CDR2 SYGVKD. V shed 3 bases, J shed 5 bases, and the junction held 14 bases outside the gene matches. The CDR3 covers 18 residues.

The source is a girl aged 2 to 9 in good health and CMV-seropositive. Sequencing was carried out using PBMCs. The chain links TRBV10-3 to TRBJ2-3; 10 bases are a match to TRBD2. The CDR3 nucleotides are TGTGCCATCAGTGATCGCCCAGCGGGAGGGCCTAAAGGAGATACGCAGTATTTT. Translation: CAISDRPAGGPKGDTQYF.